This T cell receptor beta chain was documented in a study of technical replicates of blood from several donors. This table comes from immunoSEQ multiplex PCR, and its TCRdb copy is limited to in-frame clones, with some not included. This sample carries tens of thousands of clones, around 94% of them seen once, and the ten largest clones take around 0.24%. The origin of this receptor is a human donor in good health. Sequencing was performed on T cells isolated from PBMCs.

The CDR3 loop reads CASSSPGYNSPLHF. Here the CDR3 DNA reads TGTGCCAGCAGTTCGCCGGGGTATAATTCACCCCTCCACTTT. J is TRBJ1-6 and V is TRBV6-6; D remains ambiguous. CDR1 and CDR2 (germline): MNHNY, SVGAGI (reference sequence). The CDR3 is 14 amino acids. V was cut by 4 bases and J by 4 bases, with 8 bases left in between.